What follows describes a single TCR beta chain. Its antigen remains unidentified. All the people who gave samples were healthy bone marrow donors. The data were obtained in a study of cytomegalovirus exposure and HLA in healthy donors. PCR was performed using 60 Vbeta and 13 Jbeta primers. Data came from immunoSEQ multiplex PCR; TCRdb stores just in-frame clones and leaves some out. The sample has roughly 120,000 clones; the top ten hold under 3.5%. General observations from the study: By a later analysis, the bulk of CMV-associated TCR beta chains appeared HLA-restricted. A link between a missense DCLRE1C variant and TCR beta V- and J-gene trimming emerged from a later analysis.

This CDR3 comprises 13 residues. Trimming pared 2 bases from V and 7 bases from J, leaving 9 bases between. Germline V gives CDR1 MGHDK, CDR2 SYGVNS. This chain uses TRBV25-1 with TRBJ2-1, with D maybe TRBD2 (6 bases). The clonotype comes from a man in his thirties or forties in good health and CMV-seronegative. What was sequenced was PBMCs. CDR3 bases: TGTGCCAGCAGTGAAGGTCTAGCGAATGAGCAGTTCTTC. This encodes CASSEGLANEQFF.